This T cell receptor beta chain was retrieved from a study of CD8+ T cells in alopecia areata. Study overall: The drug, oral tofacitinib, was given to treated patients at 5 to 10 mg twice daily.

Study-wide results and limits: Clonality was higher in lesional than normal scalp, especially in alopecia totalis/universalis. There were many expanded lesional clones persisting in scalp and blood during tofacitinib.

Comments on this clone: The antigen is unknown.

J gave up 0 bases and V 5 bases, and 5 bases lay outside the gene matches. CDR1 SQVTM and CDR2 ANQGSEA come from the germline V gene. This CDR3 spans 14 amino acids. RNA, once extracted, was reverse transcribed into cDNA for use as the sequencing template. Only in-frame clones appear in the TCRdb table, and some are missing; sequencing was by immunoSEQ multiplex PCR. The sample contains about 200,000 clones, roughly 60% of which appear only once. Treatment indicated: oral pan-JAK inhibitor, 5-10 mg twice daily. The source material was CD4+ T cells sorted from blood, sampled at week 24, from a patient treated with tofacitinib. The receptor was derived from a human donor with alopecia areata. The gene calls are TRBV29-1 and TRBJ2-3; 7 bases agree with TRBD2. The CDR3: CSVKRGVSTDTQYF. The CDR3 DNA is TGCAGCGTTAAGCGGGGAGTTAGCACAGATACGCAGTATTTT.